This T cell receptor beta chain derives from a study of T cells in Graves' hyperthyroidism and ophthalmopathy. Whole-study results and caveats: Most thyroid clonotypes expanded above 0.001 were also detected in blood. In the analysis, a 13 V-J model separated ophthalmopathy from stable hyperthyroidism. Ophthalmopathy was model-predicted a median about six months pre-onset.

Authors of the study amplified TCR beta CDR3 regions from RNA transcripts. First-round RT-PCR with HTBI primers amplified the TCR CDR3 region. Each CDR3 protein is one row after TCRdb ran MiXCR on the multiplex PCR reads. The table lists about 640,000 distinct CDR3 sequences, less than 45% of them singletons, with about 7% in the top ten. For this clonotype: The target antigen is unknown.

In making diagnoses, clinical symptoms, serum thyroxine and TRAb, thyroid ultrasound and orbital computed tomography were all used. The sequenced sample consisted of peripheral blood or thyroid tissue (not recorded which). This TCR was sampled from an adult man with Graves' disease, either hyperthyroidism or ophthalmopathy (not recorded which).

The CDR3 protein is CASSFLPPTGRRTEAFF. For the CDR3, the DNA is TGTGCCAGCAGCTTTCTACCACCCACGGGACGAAGAACTGAAGCTTTCTTT. The chain recombines TRBV7-9 with TRBJ1-1, with D perhaps matching TRBD1 (5 bases). Trimming cost V 3 bases and J 5 bases, with 22 bases left between them. The CDR3 totals 17 residues. In germline, CDR1 is SEHNR, CDR2 FQNEAQ (reference sequence).